The next 30 T cell receptor beta chains were all read from a single sample in a study of early T cells in non-severe SARS-CoV-2 infection. TCRdb called the 5' RACE reads again in MiXCR, with one record for every CDR3 protein. Of 62,000 or so distinct CDR3 sequences listed, 8.8% are singletons. The sample consisted of whole blood, taken at baseline. The source of these receptors is an adult who was a healthcare worker with PCR-confirmed SARS-CoV-2 infection or an uninfected control (not recorded which).

The chain is built from TRBV20-1 and TRBJ2-2; 7 nucleotides match TRBD2. Germline V gene sequence: CDR1 DFQATT, CDR2 SNEGSKA (reference sequence). With V trimmed by 3 bases and J by 4 bases, 5 bases remained unmatched. The CDR3 is 14 amino acids. CDR3 DNA: TGCAGTGCTAGGCAGTGGGGGGGCACCGGGGAGCTGTTTTTT. Translating gives CSARQWGGTGELFF.

The V call is TRBV6-5, the J call TRBJ2-7; 9 bases are shared with TRBD2. Germline CDR1 MNHEY, CDR2 SVGAGI. J lost 6 bases, V lost 0 bases, and 6 bases had no gene match. CDR3 length: 15 residues. The CDR3 nucleotides read TGTGCCAGCAGTTACTCTTTCGCGGGAGGGGGCGAGCAGTACTTC. Translated, it gives CASSYSFAGGGEQYF.

This chain joins TRBV10-1 and TRBJ2-1, with a tentative D call TRBD2 (6 bases). Germline CDR1 WNHNN, CDR2 SYGVQD (reference sequence). V was clipped by 5 bases and J by 10 bases, with 12 bases between them. The CDR3 is made up of 12 amino acids. For the CDR3, the DNA is TGCGCCAGCAGTCTTGGGGCGGGAGAGCAGTTCTTC. As protein: CASSLGAGEQFF.

In this sample, this clonotype turned up a few times. The gene calls are TRBV5-4 and TRBJ2-7; D possibly corresponds to TRBD2 (7 bases). Trimming took off 4 bases at V and 0 bases at J, with 11 bases between the two ends. Germline assignment: CDR1 SGHNT and CDR2 YYREEE (reference sequence). The CDR3 extends over 14 amino acids. CDR3 protein: CASSTGGSSYEQYF. CDR3 DNA sequence: TGTGCCAGCAGCACGGGGGGCAGCTCCTACGAGCAGTACTTC. Looking up the rest from reference TRBV5-4 and TRBJ2-7 gives the full variable domain: ETGVTQSPTHLIKTRGQQVTLRCSSQSGHNTVSWYQQALGQGPQFIFQYYREEENGRGNFPPRFSGLQFPNYSSELNVNALELDDSALYLCASSTGGSSYEQYFGPGTRLTVT.

V and J are TRBV6-6 and TRBJ2-1, with D possibly called TRBD1 or TRBD2 (6 bases each). CDR1 is MNHNY, CDR2 SVGAGI, per germline (reference sequence). The CDR3 totals 16 residues. Trimming removed 6 bases at V and 7 bases at J, with 22 bases between. CDR3 amino acids: CASRGPQGREWNEQFF. CDR3 bases: TGTGCCAGCAGGGGGCCCCAGGGGCGGGAATGGAATGAGCAGTTCTTC.

This clonotype showed up many times. The chain links TRBV18 to TRBJ2-5; D is uncertain. Germline V gene sequence: CDR1 KGHSH, CDR2 LQKENI. This CDR3 has 12 amino acids. Trimming removed 3 bases at V and 6 bases at J, with 8 bases between. CDR3: CASSPDDQTQYF. In DNA form, the CDR3 reads TGTGCCAGCTCACCCGACGACCAGACCCAGTACTTC.

This clonotype turned up a few times. The gene calls are TRBV7-2 and TRBJ2-1; TRBD2 matches at 8 bases. Germline trimming cut 1 base from V and 7 bases from J; bases unmatched to any gene: 9. Germline CDR1 is SGHTA and CDR2 is FQGNSA. The CDR3 is 16 amino acids. For the CDR3, the DNA is TGTGCCAGCAGCTTAGTTCTCCGGGAGGGAGGGAATGAGCAGTTCTTC. Translation gives CASSLVLREGGNEQFF.

This clonotype was seen repeatedly, ten times or more. J is TRBJ2-1 and V is TRBV7-2; D gene uncertain. The germline V and J ends were trimmed by 2 bases and 3 bases, with 11 bases remaining between them. Germline V gene lookup returns CDR1 SGHTA and CDR2 FQGNSA. The CDR3 is 15 amino acids. Here the CDR3 DNA reads TGTGCCAGCAGCTTAACGGCTGACCTCTACAATGAGCAGTTCTTC. Protein product: CASSLTADLYNEQFF.

This clonotype was seen ten or more times. The genes are TRBV6-4 and TRBJ2-7, with D tentatively TRBD1 (7 bases). Germline V gives CDR1 MRHNA, CDR2 SNTAGT. Trimming removed 8 bases from V and 4 bases from J, with 12 bases in between. The CDR3 runs to 12 residues. CDR3 nucleotide sequence: TGTGCCAGCGGCGGGACAGCATACGAGCAGTACTTC. Residues: CASGGTAYEQYF.

This clonotype occurred many times. The chain joins TRBV7-2 to TRBJ2-2; 12 bases map to TRBD2. CDR1 and CDR2 (germline): SGHTA, FQGNSA. The CDR3 covers 15 residues. The trim removed 2 bases at V and 6 bases at J, leaving 1 base unmatched. The CDR3 region has the DNA TGTGCCAGCAGCTTACTAGCGGGAGGGCCCGGGGAGCTGTTTTTT. Protein: CASSLLAGGPGELFF.

The rearrangement joins TRBV19 to TRBJ2-4; D possibly corresponds to TRBD2 (6 bases). The CDR3 has 16 residues. V lost 5 bases and J 0 bases, leaving 14 bases between the germline ends. The germline V gene encodes CDR1 LNHDA and CDR2 SQIVND (reference sequence). The DNA for the CDR3 is TGTGCCAGTAGTCCACGACTAGTCGTAGCCAAAAACATTCAGTACTTC. Encoded protein: CASSPRLVVAKNIQYF.

The genes are TRBV24-1 and TRBJ2-7, with 14 bases matching TRBD2. Trimming removed 6 bases from V and 9 bases from J; junction bases left unmatched: 15. The CDR3 runs to 17 residues. CDR1 is KGHDR and CDR2 is SFDVKD in the germline V gene. CDR3 loop: CATSYGTSGSLALRQYF. The CDR3 DNA reads TGTGCCACCAGTTACGGGACTAGCGGGAGTTTAGCGCTACGGCAGTACTTC.

This clonotype has ten or more counts. This chain uses TRBV27 with TRBJ1-1; a weak D match, TRBD1 (6 bases). The V end lost 1 base, the J end lost 10 bases, and 13 bases lay between the germline ends. Germline CDR1 MNHEY, CDR2 SMNVEV (reference sequence). The CDR3 is made up of 13 amino acids. The CDR3 spells CASSLLGGQVAFF. For the CDR3, the DNA is TGTGCCAGCAGTTTATTGGGGGGGCAGGTAGCTTTCTTT.

With regard to this clonotype: At one end the junction does not follow the germline gene, possibly because of a read error. This sequence joins TRBV19 and TRBJ1-2, with no clear D. Germline CDR1 is LNHDA and CDR2 is SQIVND (reference sequence). The CDR3 has 14 residues. CDR3: CVSSEKRGRDGYTF. CDR3 DNA: TGTGTCAGTAGTGAAAAACGGGGTCGTGATGGCTACACCTTC.

This clonotype was seen many times. J is TRBJ2-7 and V is TRBV18; TRBD2 aligns across 7 bases. Germline CDR1 and CDR2: KGHSH and LQKENI. The CDR3 covers 16 residues. Trimming at V came to 3 bases and at J to 2 bases, leaving 10 bases not matched to a gene. The DNA for the CDR3 is TGTGCCAGCTCACCGTTGCCCGGGACTACCACCTACGAGCAGTACTTC. Protein product: CASSPLPGTTTYEQYF.

This clonotype occurred many times. The J gene is TRBJ2-6, the V gene TRBV14; D is possibly TRBD2 (6 bases). This CDR3 has 18 amino acids. Germline V CDR1 and CDR2: SGHDN, FVKESK. Between the trimmed V and J ends, which lost 7 bases and 0 bases, there was a span of 19 bases. The CDR3 nucleotides are TGTGCCAGCATCACCTCTAGCGCCTCGTACTCTGGGGCCAACGTCCTGACTTTC. Its translation is CASITSSASYSGANVLTF. The entire variable domain, with the rest obtained from reference TRBV14 and TRBJ2-6, is as follows: EAGVTQFPSHSVIEKGQTVTLRCDPISGHDNLYWYRRVMGKEIKFLLHFVKESKQDESGMPNNRFLAERTGGTYSTLKVQPAELEDSGVYFCASITSSASYSGANVLTFGAGSRLTVL.

This chain links TRBV19 with TRBJ1-3; D gene unclear. V lost 8 bases and J 1 base, leaving 15 bases between the germline ends. The CDR3 runs 15 residues. Germline-derived CDR1 and CDR2 are LNHDA and SQIVND (reference sequence). CDR3 sequence: CASQDRSGSGNTIYF. For the CDR3, the DNA is TGTGCCAGTCAAGACCGTTCCGGGTCTGGAAACACCATATATTTT.

This clonotype was seen at least ten times. The chain combines TRBV29-1 with TRBJ1-5; 7 bases fit TRBD1. Germline CDR1 is SQVTM and CDR2 is ANQGSEA. The CDR3 totals 13 residues. V lost 7 bases and J lost 4; bases outside the gene matches: 7. CDR3 sequence (DNA): TGCAGCGCCGCGGACAGGATAAATCAGCCCCAGCATTTT. Its protein product is CSAADRINQPQHF.

This clonotype came up a few times. The V gene is TRBV4-3, the J gene TRBJ2-3, with 11 bases fitting TRBD2. Per germline, CDR1 LGHNA and CDR2 YSLEER. V gave up 5 bases and J gave up 4 bases; unmatched junction bases: 11. The CDR3 totals 17 residues. CDR3 DNA: TGCGCCAGCAGCGATTCTGCTAGCGGGAGGAGGGCAGATACGCAGTATTTT. It specifies CASSDSASGRRADTQYF.

This clonotype was counted ten times or more. The chain couples TRBV2 to TRBJ1-3; weak D call: TRBD1 (6 bases). Germline V gives CDR1 SNHLY, CDR2 FYNNEI. V lost 7 bases and J lost 6, with 13 bases in between. There are 13 residues in the CDR3. The CDR3: CASNPDRANTIYF. Written as DNA, the CDR3 is TGTGCCAGCAATCCGGACAGAGCAAACACCATATATTTT.

V usage is TRBV6-2 or TRBV6-3 and J usage is TRBJ2-2; D call uncertain. CDR1 is MNHEY and CDR2 is SVGEGT in the germline V gene. CDR3 size: 15 residues. The germline V and J ends were trimmed by 0 bases and 3 bases, with 8 bases remaining between them. CDR3 loop: CASSYSGPDTGELFF. In DNA form, the CDR3 reads TGTGCCAGCAGTTACTCAGGCCCGGACACCGGGGAGCTGTTTTTT.

This clonotype was observed at least ten times. This sequence joins TRBV20-1 and TRBJ2-1; possibly TRBD2 for D (6 bases). The V and J ends lost 3 bases and 2 bases respectively, with 11 bases between them. The germline gives CDR1 DFQATT, CDR2 SNEGSKA (reference sequence). The CDR3 has 14 amino acids. The CDR3 DNA reads as TGCAGTGCTAGCGGCGGGGCCACCTACAATGAGCAGTTCTTC. Its translation is CSASGGATYNEQFF.

This clonotype was found many times. V gene TRBV27 combines with J gene TRBJ2-7, with 9 bases fitting TRBD2. The V and J ends lost 6 bases and 7 bases, in that order; junction bases with no gene match: 16. Germline lookup yields CDR1 MNHEY and CDR2 SMNVEV (reference sequence). This CDR3 has 16 residues. For the CDR3, the DNA is TGTGCCAGCAGCTCAACGCCCGGGACTAGCCCAACGGAGCAGTACTTC. Encoded protein: CASSSTPGTSPTEQYF.

CDR3 bases: TGTGCCAGCAGCTACAGTTCGGCCGGGGAGCTGTTTTTT. Protein sequence: CASSYSSAGELFF. The chain carries TRBV6-5 and TRBJ2-2; no reliable D call. CDR1 and CDR2 (germline): MNHEY, SVGAGI. Trimming left V 6 bases short and J 6 bases short, with 11 bases between. This CDR3 has 13 amino acids.

This clonotype was observed at least ten times. This rearrangement joins TRBV10-3 to TRBJ2-4; D gene uncertain. The germline V and J ends were trimmed by 2 bases and 0 bases, with 11 bases remaining between them. The germline V gene has CDR1 ENHRY and CDR2 SYGVKD. This CDR3 is built from 16 residues. The CDR3 DNA follows: TGTGCCATCAGTGAGACCGGCCAACTAGCCAAAAACATTCAGTACTTC. Translated: CAISETGQLAKNIQYF.

This chain links TRBV12-3 or TRBV12-4 with TRBJ1-5; no definite D call. This CDR3 has 17 residues. Trimming removed 5 bases at V and 0 bases at J, with 17 bases between. The CDR3 DNA sequence: TGTGCCAGCAGTCCTTCCTATTTCGGACGTAGCAATCAGCCCCAGCATTTT. It translates to CASSPSYFGRSNQPQHF.

Ten or more counts support this clonotype. V is TRBV20-1 and J is TRBJ2-3, with TRBD2 matching over 9 bases. V was pared by 3 bases and J by 1 base, with 5 bases of the junction left unmatched. Per germline, CDR1 DFQATT and CDR2 SNEGSKA (reference sequence). The CDR3 consists of 15 residues. In DNA form, the CDR3 reads TGCAGTGCTAGTTCTAGCGGGATCCGCACAGATACGCAGTATTTT. It specifies CSASSSGIRTDTQYF.

This clonotype was detected ten times or more. V usage is TRBV5-8 and J usage is TRBJ1-2, with no clear D. The CDR3 spans 14 residues. From germline, CDR1 is SGHTS and CDR2 YDEGEE. Trimming stripped 5 bases from V and 4 bases from J, with 15 bases between. This CDR3 is CASRGHTDIYGYTF. In DNA form, the CDR3 reads TGTGCCAGCAGGGGCCACACCGATATCTATGGCTACACCTTC. Combining the CDR3 with reference TRBV5-8 and TRBJ1-2 gives the whole variable domain EAGVTQSPTHLIKTRGQQATLRCSPISGHTSVYWYQQALGLGLQFLLWYDEGEERNRGNFPPRFSGRQFPNYSSELNVNALELEDSALYLCASRGHTDIYGYTFGSGTRLTVV.

The chain uses TRBV5-5 and TRBJ2-7, with a possible D match to TRBD2 (5 bases). The CDR3 length is 15 residues. Germline loops: CDR1 SGHKS, CDR2 YYEKEE (reference sequence). Trimming shortened V by 6 bases and J by 3 bases, and 19 bases separated the two germline ends. Here the CDR3 DNA reads TGTGCCAGCACCCTCGGAAGGACGGGGAACTACGAGCAGTACTTC. It yields the protein CASTLGRTGNYEQYF.

This clonotype showed up just a few times. The V gene is TRBV15, the J gene TRBJ1-2, with 9 bases identical to TRBD1. Germline V gene lookup returns CDR1 LNHNV and CDR2 YYDKDF (reference sequence). The trim removed 1 base at V and 2 bases at J, leaving 5 bases unmatched. The CDR3 is made up of 16 amino acids. As DNA, the CDR3 is TGTGCCACCAGCAGAGGGACAGGGGCAACCAACTATGGCTACACCTTC. Translation gives CATSRGTGATNYGYTF.